These 30 T cell receptor beta chains originate from one sample sequenced in a study of blood T cell repertoires in COVID-19. Only in-frame clones appear in the TCRdb table, and some are missing; sequencing was by immunoSEQ multiplex PCR. The repertoire has fewer than 300,000 clones, around 90% of them found once; the top ten carry 9.4%. The sequenced material came from peripheral blood. The source is a man aged 18 to 29 with active or convalescent COVID-19.

V is TRBV19 and J is TRBJ1-2; 7 bases are a match to TRBD1. The CDR3 has 13 amino acids. V lost 3 bases and J lost 4; bases outside the gene matches: 2. CDR1 and CDR2 (germline): LNHDA, SQIVND (reference sequence). CDR3 sequence reads: CASSMGQFYGYTF. For the CDR3, the DNA is TGTGCCAGTAGTATGGGACAGTTCTATGGCTACACCTTC.

The chain recombines TRBV7-9 with TRBJ1-5; the D gene is possibly TRBD1 (5 bases). The CDR3 spans 15 residues. Trimming removed 5 bases at V and 5 bases at J, with 16 bases between. CDR1 is SEHNR, CDR2 FQNEAQ, per germline (reference sequence). DNA for the CDR3: TGTGCCAGCAGCCCCATCGGGGGTGGTGATCAGCCCCAGCATTTT. Protein sequence: CASSPIGGGDQPQHF.

The genes are TRBV7-8 and TRBJ1-5; D is possibly TRBD1 (6 bases). V was cut by 5 bases and J by 2 bases, with 19 bases left in between. The V gene's germline CDR1 is SGHVS and CDR2 FQNEAQ. CDR3 length: 17 amino acids. The CDR3: CASSQKGGARGNQPQHF. The CDR3 region has the DNA TGTGCCAGCAGCCAGAAAGGGGGGGCGCGGGGCAATCAGCCCCAGCATTTT.

The rearrangement uses TRBV19 and TRBJ2-3; D may be TRBD2 (6 bases). Trimming removed 6 bases from V and 8 bases from J, with 9 bases in between. CDR1 and CDR2 from the germline V gene are LNHDA and SQIVND (reference sequence). The CDR3 loop spans 11 amino acids. The chain's CDR3 is CASRVGGTQYF. In nucleotides, the CDR3 is TGTGCCAGTAGGGTGGGAGGTACGCAGTATTTT. The full variable domain, in which reference TRBV19 and TRBJ2-3 provide the parts outside the CDR3, is DGGITQSPKYLFRKEGQNVTLSCEQNLNHDAMYWYRQDPGQGLRLIYYSQIVNDFQKGDIAEGYSVSREKKESFPLTVTSAQKNPTAFYLCASRVGGTQYFGPGTRLTVL.

A few counts support this clone. V usage is TRBV5-1 and J usage is TRBJ1-1; 10 nucleotides align to TRBD1. Trimming cost V 4 bases and J 6 bases; bases outside gene matches: 12. Germline loops: CDR1 SGHRS, CDR2 YFSETQ. The CDR3 has 16 amino acids. The CDR3 sequence is CASSPSPDRGLAEAFF. CDR3 sequence (DNA): TGCGCCAGCAGCCCCTCCCCGGACAGGGGGTTGGCTGAAGCTTTCTTT.

For the CDR3, the DNA is TGTGCCAGCAGTTTGTGGGGAGTAGGGGGTGAAAAACTGTTTTTT. As protein: CASSLWGVGGEKLFF. The V gene is TRBV27, the J gene TRBJ1-4, with D perhaps TRBD1 (6 bases). Trimming left V 3 bases short and J 7 bases short, with 15 bases between. CDR3 size: 15 residues. Germline CDR1 and CDR2: MNHEY and SMNVEV (reference sequence).

The J gene is TRBJ1-2, the V gene TRBV29-1, with 8 nucleotides matching TRBD1. The CDR3 consists of 14 residues. The V and J ends lost 0 bases and 1 base, in that order; junction bases with no gene match: 1. CDR1 and CDR2 from the germline V gene are SQVTM and ANQGSEA. The CDR3 spells CSVEDDRGNYGYTF. Here the CDR3 DNA reads TGCAGCGTTGAAGACGACAGGGGTAACTATGGCTACACCTTC.

V usage is TRBV2 and J usage is TRBJ2-2; 10 positions match TRBD2. The length of the CDR3 is 14 residues. Germline V gene data show CDR1 as SNHLY and CDR2 as FYNNEI. V trimming: 11 bases; J trimming: 7 bases; junction bases outside the gene matches: 10. CDR3 amino acids: CAAYSGGAGGELFF. The CDR3 DNA follows: TGTGCCGCCTACAGCGGGGGGGCCGGCGGGGAGCTGTTTTTT. Full variable domain (rest looked up from reference TRBV2 and TRBJ2-2): EPEVTQTPSHQVTQMGQEVILRCVPISNHLYFYWYRQILGQKVEFLVSFYNNEISEKSEIFDDQFSVERPDGSNFTLKIRSTKLEDSAMYFCAAYSGGAGGELFFGEGSRLTVL.

This clone was recorded only once. This sequence joins TRBV27 and TRBJ1-5, with D perhaps TRBD1 (5 bases). Trimming removed 2 bases from V and 4 bases from J, with 9 bases in between. The CDR3 consists of 14 residues. CDR1 is MNHEY and CDR2 is SMNVEV in the germline V gene (reference sequence). As DNA, the CDR3 is TGTGCCAGCAGTTTAACGGGGGGGAATCAGCCCCAGCATTTT. It yields the protein CASSLTGGNQPQHF.

This chain uses TRBV4-3 with TRBJ1-4, with TRBD1 identical over 12 bases. Germline V lookup: CDR1 LGHNA, CDR2 YSLEER. With V trimmed by 1 base and J by 10 bases, 7 bases remained unmatched. The CDR3 sequence is 16 residues long. The chain's CDR3 is CASSQARGTGGVKLFF. CDR3 DNA sequence: TGCGCCAGCAGCCAAGCTCGTGGGACAGGGGGCGTAAAACTGTTTTTT.

The gene calls are TRBV29-1 and TRBJ1-2, with a possible D match to TRBD1 (5 bases). The CDR3 has 12 residues. Looked up from germline, CDR1 is SQVTM and CDR2 is ANQGSEA. V was trimmed by 3 bases and J by 4 bases, leaving 9 bases between them. The CDR3 loop reads CSVEDTFYGYTF. CDR3 DNA: TGCAGCGTTGAGGACACCTTCTATGGCTACACCTTC.

V gene TRBV4-1 combines with J gene TRBJ1-4; D is perhaps TRBD1 (5 bases). CDR1 MGHRA and CDR2 YSYEKL come from the germline V gene. The germline V and J ends were trimmed by 6 bases and 8 bases, with 19 bases remaining between them. This CDR3 comprises 15 residues. The CDR3 here is CASRHPAGDREKLFF. In nucleotides, the CDR3 is TGCGCCAGCAGACACCCCGCGGGGGATAGGGAAAAACTGTTTTTT.

The rearrangement uses TRBV10-3 and TRBJ1-2; 7 bases agree with TRBD1. The CDR3 totals 15 residues. Germline V gene sequence: CDR1 ENHRY, CDR2 SYGVKD. V gave up 5 bases and J gave up 2 bases; unmatched junction bases: 8. The CDR3 protein is CAISSSGTVNYGYTF. The CDR3 DNA sequence: TGTGCCATCAGTTCGTCCGGGACAGTAAACTATGGCTACACCTTC.

The rearrangement joins TRBV15 to TRBJ2-4; a weak D match, TRBD2 (5 bases). Germline-derived CDR1 and CDR2 are LNHNV and YYDKDF (reference sequence). Trimming removed 3 bases from V and 9 bases from J, with 9 bases in between. The CDR3 covers 12 residues. The CDR3 DNA reads as TGTGCCACCAGCAGGGAAGGGAGCATTCAGTACTTC. Amino acids: CATSREGSIQYF.

This chain uses TRBV5-6 with TRBJ1-2; TRBD1 matches at 7 bases. The CDR3 covers 16 residues. CDR1 and CDR2 (germline): SGHDT, YYEEEE. J lost 2 bases, V lost 3 bases, and 10 bases had no gene match. The chain's CDR3 is CASSSGPSGGNYGYTF. The CDR3, as DNA: TGTGCCAGCAGCTCAGGGCCGTCAGGGGGGAACTATGGCTACACCTTC. The full variable domain, in which reference TRBV5-6 and TRBJ1-2 provide the parts outside the CDR3, is DAGVTQSPTHLIKTRGQQVTLRCSPKSGHDTVSWYQQALGQGPQFIFQYYEEEERQRGNFPDRFSGHQFPNYSSELNVNALLLGDSALYLCASSSGPSGGNYGYTFGSGTRLTVV.

This clone was seen a handful of times. This chain uses TRBV29-1 with TRBJ1-1; D remains ambiguous. The CDR3 sequence is 13 residues long. Per germline, CDR1 SQVTM and CDR2 ANQGSEA. V was cut by 7 bases and J by 6 bases, with 18 bases left in between. The CDR3 nucleotides read TGCAGCGGCCTCTCCCCGGTGAAGTCTGAAGCTTTCTTT. It codes for CSGLSPVKSEAFF.

This chain connects TRBV15 to TRBJ2-2; the D gene is possibly TRBD2 (5 bases). V was cut by 2 bases and J by 6 bases, with 16 bases left in between. The CDR3 covers 16 residues. Germline CDR1 and CDR2: LNHNV and YYDKDF (reference sequence). This CDR3 reads CATSRLPTGSAGELFF. The DNA for the CDR3 is TGTGCCACCAGCAGACTCCCGACGGGAAGCGCCGGGGAGCTGTTTTTT.

This chain connects TRBV2 to TRBJ2-7, with TRBD1 identical over 7 bases. Germline loops: CDR1 SNHLY, CDR2 FYNNEI. Trimming cost V 5 bases and J 2 bases; bases outside gene matches: 6. The CDR3 totals 14 residues. The CDR3, as DNA: TGTGCCAGCAGTACCGGACAGGCGGCCTACGAGCAGTACTTC. Protein sequence: CASSTGQAAYEQYF.

This rearrangement joins TRBV9 to TRBJ2-6, with D possibly TRBD2 on 5 matching bases. Germline values: CDR1 SGDLS, CDR2 YYNGEE. Trimming left V 4 bases short and J 1 base short, with 18 bases between. The CDR3 is made up of 18 amino acids. CDR3 residues: CASSPGRHFLSGANVLTF. In nucleotides, the CDR3 is TGTGCCAGCAGCCCTGGGAGACACTTCCTTTCTGGGGCCAACGTCCTGACTTTC.

This clone occurred once. The chain carries TRBV12-5 and TRBJ1-2; TRBD1 might be the D (5 bases). This CDR3 spans 14 amino acids. Trimming took 6 bases from V and 7 from J, leaving 18 bases between them. From germline, CDR1 is LGHNT and CDR2 FRNRAP. This CDR3 is CASGPSSRVGGYTF. In nucleotides, the CDR3 is TGTGCTAGTGGACCCAGTTCCAGGGTAGGTGGCTACACCTTC.

This clone came up once. V gene TRBV15 combines with J gene TRBJ1-5; D remains unclear. CDR1 LNHNV and CDR2 YYDKDF come from the germline V gene (reference sequence). Trimming pared 1 base from V and 7 bases from J, leaving 8 bases between. This CDR3 has 13 amino acids. The CDR3 reads CATSRVRVQPQHF. Written as DNA, the CDR3 is TGTGCCACCAGCAGAGTGAGGGTGCAGCCCCAGCATTTT.

The gene calls are TRBV19 and TRBJ1-4, with D tentatively TRBD1 (5 bases). The V end was cut by 2 bases, the J end by 9 bases, with 10 bases between. Germline CDR1 is LNHDA and CDR2 is SQIVND (reference sequence). This CDR3 region has 13 residues. CDR3 amino acids: CASSISQGQKLFF. The CDR3 nucleotides read TGTGCCAGTAGTATAAGTCAGGGCCAAAAACTGTTTTTT.

This clone occurred once. The J gene is TRBJ1-6, the V gene TRBV5-6; 10 bases match TRBD1. The V gene end was trimmed by 4 bases and the J gene end by 7 bases; junction bases not matched to a gene: 5. Germline V gives CDR1 SGHDT, CDR2 YYEEEE. CDR3 size: 15 residues. In nucleotides, the CDR3 is TGTGCCAGCAGCCGACAGGGGGCGCGCAATTCACCCCTCCACTTT. Its protein is CASSRQGARNSPLHF.

CDR3: CASSFDRTNSPLHF. DNA of the CDR3: TGTGCCAGCAGCTTTGACAGGACTAATTCACCCCTCCACTTT. The chain employs TRBV7-6 and TRBJ1-6; TRBD1 might be the D (6 bases). CDR1 is SGHVS, CDR2 FNYEAQ, per germline. The CDR3 runs to 14 residues. V was trimmed by 3 bases and J by 6 bases, leaving 9 bases between them.

The V call is TRBV3-1 (or the pseudogene TRBV3-2), the J call TRBJ1-4, with 12 bases that match TRBD1. After removal of 3 bases from V and 7 bases from J, the junction contained 15 bases not matched to a gene. The CDR3 extends over 19 amino acids. Germline values: CDR1 LGHDT, CDR2 YNNKEL (reference sequence). The CDR3 here is CASSHLMRGTGGEREKLFF. The DNA of the CDR3 is TGTGCCAGCAGCCACTTGATGCGCGGGACAGGGGGCGAGCGTGAAAAACTGTTTTTT.

The chain recombines TRBV27 with TRBJ1-2; TRBD1 agrees at 9 bases. Germline V lookup: CDR1 MNHEY, CDR2 SMNVEV (reference sequence). V gave up 6 bases and J gave up 1 base; unmatched junction bases: 6. The length of the CDR3 is 15 residues. Here the CDR3 reads CASRPTGGHNYGYTF. CDR3 DNA: TGTGCCAGCAGACCTACAGGGGGCCATAACTATGGCTACACCTTC.

The rearrangement uses TRBV4-1 and TRBJ1-5; D not resolved. CDR3 length: 19 amino acids. Germline assignment: CDR1 MGHRA and CDR2 YSYEKL. V lost 4 bases and J 0 bases, leaving 22 bases between the germline ends. The CDR3 DNA is TGCGCCAGCAGCCCAACCTCGTCCCCGGGAATTCTTAGCAATCAGCCCCAGCATTTT. It yields the protein CASSPTSSPGILSNQPQHF.

The chain recombines TRBV6-2 or TRBV6-3 with TRBJ1-6, with D possibly TRBD1 on 6 matching bases. V was pared by 0 bases and J by 9 bases, with 12 bases between. This CDR3 region has 15 residues. Germline lookup yields CDR1 MNHEY and CDR2 SVGEGT. Written as DNA, the CDR3 is TGTGCCAGCAGTTACTCTACAGGGACGTCTTCACCCCTCCACTTT. Its translation: CASSYSTGTSSPLHF.

Here the CDR3 reads CASSSTGDVTDEAFF. The CDR3 nucleotides are TGCGCCAGCAGCTCCACAGGGGATGTAACCGATGAAGCTTTCTTT. The chain couples TRBV5-1 to TRBJ1-1; 7 bases match TRBD1. CDR1 is SGHRS, CDR2 YFSETQ, per germline. Trimming cost V 3 bases and J 7 bases; bases outside gene matches: 12. CDR3 size: 15 residues.

This clone was recorded at least ten times. The rearrangement uses TRBV15 and TRBJ2-1; 12 nucleotides match TRBD2. CDR1 LNHNV and CDR2 YYDKDF come from the germline V gene (reference sequence). This CDR3 is built from 17 residues. Germline trimming cut 5 bases from V and 8 bases from J; bases unmatched to any gene: 13. CDR3 in amino acids: CATSEPLRLAGADEQFF. As DNA, the CDR3 is TGTGCCACCAGCGAGCCCCTCCGACTAGCGGGGGCTGATGAGCAGTTCTTC.